A selection of T cell receptor beta chains follows, all from one sample in a study of T cell changes during pregnancy in multiple sclerosis. Generated by immunoSEQ multiplex PCR, the TCRdb table keeps only in-frame clones and is missing some. This table holds over 70,000 clones, around 94% found once. Sample: peripheral blood, taken in the third trimester of pregnancy. These receptor sequences come from a female donor with multiple sclerosis, enrolled in a pregnancy study. The CDR3 runs from the conserved cysteine through the conserved F or W. D genes are given only for firm matches. The size of a clone is reported for some rows only, either as once, few or many, or as a class for expanded clones.

d_call	v_call	clone_size	j_call	cdr3_nt	cdr3_aa
.	TRBV6-5	.	TRBJ2-3	TGTGCCAGCAGTTACAAGGACACCACAGATACGCAGTATTTT	CASSYKDTTDTQYF
TRBD2	TRBV18	.	TRBJ2-2	TGTGCCAGCTCACGTCTAGCGGATTCGAACACCGGGGAGCTGTTTTTT	CASSRLADSNTGELFF
TRBD2	TRBV30	.	TRBJ2-7	TGTGCCTGGAGCTTGACTAGCGGTACCGAGCAGTACTTC	CAWSLTSGTEQYF
.	TRBV18	.	TRBJ1-1	TGTGCCAGCTCACCACCTTGGGGGGGAGGGGGCACTGAAGCTTTCTTT	CASSPPWGGGGTEAFF
TRBD2	TRBV7-2	.	TRBJ2-1	TGTGCCAGCAGTCGACTAGCGTCTTCCTACAATGAGCAGTTCTTC	CASSRLASSYNEQFF
TRBD1	TRBV12-5	.	TRBJ2-3	TGTGCTAGTGGTTTGGGACAGGGACCTCCTCATACGCAGTATTTT	CASGLGQGPPHTQYF
.	TRBV5-4	.	TRBJ2-7	TGTGCCAGCAGCTCGTATTACGAGCAGTACTTC	CASSSYYEQYF
.	TRBV7-2	few	TRBJ1-5	TGTGCCAGCAGCTTAGTTGGTCAGGGGTCTCAGCCCCAGCATTTT	CASSLVGQGSQPQHF
TRBD1	TRBV15	.	TRBJ2-7	TGTGCCACCAGCAGAGTACCAGGGACAGTATACGAGCAGTACTTC	CATSRVPGTVYEQYF
TRBD1	TRBV2	.	TRBJ1-2	TGTGCCAGCAGTGAAGCCCGAGACGATTGGACAGGTCACGACTATGGCTACACCTTC	CASSEARDDWTGHDYGYTF
.	TRBV18	.	TRBJ2-7	TGTGCCAGCTCACCACCGAACACCCTCGCCGAGCAGTACTTC	CASSPPNTLAEQYF
TRBD1	TRBV7-2	.	TRBJ2-3	TGTGCCAGCAGCTCGGACAGGGAGCAAGGGTATACGCAGTATTTT	CASSSDREQGYTQYF
TRBD1	TRBV11-3	.	TRBJ2-7	TGTGCCAGCAGCCCGGACAGGGGCTACGAGCAGTACTTC	CASSPDRGYEQYF
.	TRBV11-3	once	TRBJ1-1	TGTGCCAGCAGCTTTGGACAGTACACTGAAGCTTTCTTT	CASSFGQYTEAFF
TRBD2	TRBV5-1	.	TRBJ2-5	TGCGCCAGCAGCGGAGGATCTAGCGGGAGGCAAGAGACCCAGTACTTC	CASSGGSSGRQETQYF
TRBD2	TRBV6-1	.	TRBJ2-7	TGTGCCAGCAGGACTAGCGGGAGGTACGAGCAGTACTTC	CASRTSGRYEQYF
TRBD1	TRBV5-1	once	TRBJ1-1	TGCGCCAGCAGCCCAGGGGGAAGGGAGGTCACTGAAGCTTTCTTT	CASSPGGREVTEAFF
TRBD1	TRBV7-9	many	TRBJ1-2	TGTGCCAGCAGCTTCGCCGGGACAGGGCGGTCAGGTGGCTACACCTTC	CASSFAGTGRSGGYTF
TRBD1	TRBV19	.	TRBJ1-1	TGTGCCAGTAGGCCTCAGGGGGTAAACACTGAAGCTTTCTTT	CASRPQGVNTEAFF
TRBD2	TRBV6-1	.	TRBJ2-7	TGTGCCAGCAGTTCAGGACTAGGCGAGCAGTACTTC	CASSSGLGEQYF
TRBD2	TRBV29-1	.	TRBJ2-2	TGCAGCGCCCCTAGCGGGGGTTACCCCGGGGAGCTGTTTTTT	CSAPSGGYPGELFF
TRBD2	TRBV29-1	.	TRBJ2-1	TGCAGCGTCACGGGGGGACTAAGAAGATCGAACTCCTACAATGAGCAGTTCTTC	CSVTGGLRRSNSYNEQFF
.	TRBV2	.	TRBJ2-7	TGTGCCAGCAGTGACGGGGACACCTCAGGGGAGCAGTACTTC	CASSDGDTSGEQYF
TRBD1	TRBV19	.	TRBJ1-5	TGTGCCAGTAGTACAGGACAGGGGGTTCCCAATCAGCCCCAGCATTTT	CASSTGQGVPNQPQHF
.	TRBV4-3	.	TRBJ2-1	TGCGCCAGCAGCCAAGTCGGGGGTGGGTACAATGAGCAGTTCTTC	CASSQVGGGYNEQFF
.	TRBV7-2	.	TRBJ1-2	TGTGCCAGCAGCTTATCAGGGTCCGGCGGCTACACCTTC	CASSLSGSGGYTF
.	TRBV27	.	TRBJ2-7	TGTGCCAGCAGTCCCTCTTGGAGGGCCGCCTCCTACGAGCAGTACTTC	CASSPSWRAASYEQYF
TRBD2	TRBV4-3	.	TRBJ2-1	TGCGCCAGCAGCCTATTCCCGCGACTAGCGGGAGAAAATACATGGGTTAACGATGAGCAGTTCTTC	CASSLFPRLAGENTWVNDEQFF
TRBD1	TRBV6-5	.	TRBJ2-1	TGTGCCAGCAGTCCGACAGGGGGCGCATACAATGAGCAGTTCTTC	CASSPTGGAYNEQFF
TRBD1	TRBV7-6	.	TRBJ1-2	TGTGCCAGAACCCAGGACAGGGGGCAAGGATGTGGCTACACCTTC	CARTQDRGQGCGYTF
.	TRBV7-2	.	TRBJ2-7	TGTGCCAGCAGCTTAGGGATGAGGATCTACGAGCAGTACTTC	CASSLGMRIYEQYF
.	TRBV13	.	TRBJ2-7	TGTGCCAGCAGCCCCAATCCGCGGGCGGGCTACGAGCAGTACTTC	CASSPNPRAGYEQYF
TRBD1	TRBV27	.	TRBJ1-2	TGTGCCAGCAGTTCCCCTCGGGTGACAGGGGGAAGCTATGGCTACACCTTC	CASSSPRVTGGSYGYTF
TRBD1	TRBV2	.	TRBJ1-1	TGTGCCAGCAGTGACCGACAGGGAATACCTGAAGCTTTCTTT	CASSDRQGIPEAFF
TRBD1	TRBV11-2	.	TRBJ2-7	TGTGCCAGCAGCTCGTACAGGGGGCGCGACCACGAGCAGTACTTC	CASSSYRGRDHEQYF
.	TRBV4-1	.	TRBJ1-5	TGCGCCAGCAGCCAAGTTATGCGGGGCCTTCAATCGGGCAGCAATCAGCCCCAGCATTTT	CASSQVMRGLQSGSNQPQHF
TRBD1	TRBV6-5	.	TRBJ2-7	TGTGCCAGCAGTTACGAACAGAGGGACAGGGTTCGGTACTTC	CASSYEQRDRVRYF
TRBD1	TRBV6-6	.	TRBJ2-2	TGTGCCAGCAGGCGACAGGGTACGAACACCGGGGAGCTGTTTTTT	CASRRQGTNTGELFF
TRBD1	TRBV4-1	.	TRBJ2-7	TGCGCCAGCAGCCAAATGACAGGGGGCGGCTACGAGCAGTACTTC	CASSQMTGGGYEQYF